This TCR beta chain was observed in a study of cytomegalovirus exposure and HLA in healthy donors. Primers for the PCR totalled 60 Vbeta and 13 Jbeta. Only in-frame clones appear in the TCRdb table, and some are missing; sequencing was by immunoSEQ multiplex PCR. The sample lists about 120,000 clones; 80% to 85% were seen once. This CDR3 is 16 amino acids long. Germline lookup yields CDR1 SEHNR and CDR2 FQNEAQ (reference sequence). Losses at the gene ends were 3 bases for V and 3 bases for J; bases not matched to a gene: 8. The sequenced sample was PBMCs. This clonotype originated in a woman aged 25 to 39 in good health and CMV-seronegative. V and J are TRBV7-9 and TRBJ2-3; TRBD1 agrees at 8 bases. For the CDR3, the DNA is TGTGCCAGCAGCTTCGCAGGGGGCGCAGGTACAGATACGCAGTATTTT. As protein: CASSFAGGAGTDTQYF.